These 31 T cell receptor beta chains came from one sample sequenced in a study of blood T cell repertoires in COVID-19. Assay used: immunoSEQ multiplex PCR; TCRdb lists only in-frame clones, some missing. Of some 200,000 clones in the sample, around 90% were seen once. Sequenced input: peripheral blood. All receptors come from a man aged 35-49 years with active or convalescent COVID-19.

The chain combines TRBV15 with TRBJ2-7; the match to TRBD1 covers 8 bases. CDR3 size: 17 residues. Germline lookup yields CDR1 LNHNV and CDR2 YYDKDF (reference sequence). Trimming cost V 0 bases and J 2 bases; bases outside gene matches: 9. The CDR3 bases are TGTGCCACCAGCAGAGATAGAATGGGACAGGTTACCTACGAGCAGTACTTC. Translated: CATSRDRMGQVTYEQYF.

The V call is TRBV7-2, the J call TRBJ2-3; no clear D gene. The V end was cut by 2 bases, the J end by 1 base, with 10 bases between. Germline-derived CDR1 and CDR2 are SGHTA and FQGNSA. The CDR3 consists of 15 residues. In nucleotides, the CDR3 is TGTGCCAGCAGCTTAATAGCTTCTCGCACAGATACGCAGTATTTT. Translated, it gives CASSLIASRTDTQYF.

The genes are TRBV6-5 and TRBJ1-2, with 9 bases identical to TRBD1. CDR3 length equals 13 residues. Germline trimming cut 10 bases from V and 3 bases from J; bases unmatched to any gene: 6. The germline V gene has CDR1 MNHEY and CDR2 SVGAGI. CDR3 sequence: CATGDREDYGYTF. DNA for the CDR3: TGTGCCACCGGGGACAGGGAGGACTATGGCTACACCTTC.

The genes are TRBV7-2 and TRBJ2-5; TRBD1 aligns across 7 bases. Per the germline V gene, CDR1 is SGHTA and CDR2 is FQGNSA. Losses at the gene ends were 5 bases for V and 4 bases for J; bases not matched to a gene: 13. The CDR3 has 16 amino acids. The CDR3 reads CASSRDRVSPPETQYF. CDR3 bases: TGTGCCAGCAGCAGAGACAGGGTATCGCCCCCAGAGACCCAGTACTTC.

In nucleotides, the CDR3 is TGTGCCAGCAGCAGAGCCGGGTTGACTAATGAAAAACTGTTTTTT. Translating it yields CASSRAGLTNEKLFF. The chain recombines TRBV11-3 with TRBJ1-4; D not certain. Germline values: CDR1 SGHNT, CDR2 YENEEA. The length of the CDR3 is 15 residues. Between the trimmed V and J ends, which lost 5 bases and 2 bases, there was a span of 12 bases.

CDR3 amino acids: CAWSPGRGNTIYF. Here the CDR3 DNA reads TGTGCCTGGAGTCCAGGGCGCGGAAACACCATATATTTT. The chain is built from TRBV30 and TRBJ1-3, with D possibly TRBD1 on 5 matching bases. Germline V gene data show CDR1 as GTSNPN and CDR2 as SVGIG (reference sequence). Trimming took off 2 bases at V and 4 bases at J, with 9 bases between the two ends. The CDR3 has 13 amino acids.

The chain's CDR3 is CASSFRGANVLTF. The CDR3, as DNA: TGTGCCAGCAGTTTTCGGGGGGCCAACGTCCTGACTTTC. The chain carries TRBV12-3 or TRBV12-4 and TRBJ2-6; D remains unclear. V lost 3 bases to trimming and J lost 4 bases, with 4 bases between them. The CDR3 is 13 amino acids.

The V gene is TRBV2, the J gene TRBJ2-5, with D tentatively TRBD1 (5 bases). The V gene lost 2 bases and the J gene lost 5 bases, with 12 bases spanning the gap. The CDR3 has 14 amino acids. CDR1 is SNHLY and CDR2 is FYNNEI in the germline V gene. The DNA of the CDR3 is TGTGCCAGCAGTGAAAGGGGTGGTCGGGAGACCCAGTACTTC. It is translated as CASSERGGRETQYF.

Written as DNA, the CDR3 is TGCAGCGTTGAAGACCTGACAGCGAATGAGCAGTTCTTC. Its translation: CSVEDLTANEQFF. This chain joins TRBV29-1 and TRBJ2-1; maybe TRBD1 (5 bases). Between the trimmed V and J ends, which lost 0 bases and 7 bases, there was a span of 10 bases. The CDR3 totals 13 residues. Per germline, CDR1 SQVTM and CDR2 ANQGSEA.

The chain employs TRBV19 and TRBJ1-1, with D hard to call. CDR1 is LNHDA and CDR2 is SQIVND in the germline V gene (reference sequence). Trimming took 0 bases from V and 0 from J, leaving 11 bases between them. The CDR3 loop spans 16 amino acids. CDR3 region: CASSIDLKPVNTEAFF. CDR3 nucleotides: TGTGCCAGTAGTATAGATCTAAAGCCGGTGAACACTGAAGCTTTCTTT. Full variable domain (remainder filled in from reference TRBV19 and TRBJ1-1): DGGITQSPKYLFRKEGQNVTLSCEQNLNHDAMYWYRQDPGQGLRLIYYSQIVNDFQKGDIAEGYSVSREKKESFPLTVTSAQKNPTAFYLCASSIDLKPVNTEAFFGQGTRLTVV.

The rearrangement links TRBV7-2 to TRBJ2-3, with TRBD2 matching over 7 bases. The germline CDR1 and CDR2 sequences are SGHTA and FQGNSA. J lost 0 bases, V lost 8 bases, and 2 bases had no gene match. The CDR3 has 13 amino acids. The CDR3 DNA reads as TGTGCCAGCGGGGGGGGAAGCACAGATACGCAGTATTTT. Amino acid sequence: CASGGGSTDTQYF. Supplemented by reference TRBV7-2 and TRBJ2-3, the full variable domain reads GAGVSQSPSNKVTEKGKDVELRCDPISGHTALYWYRQSLGQGLEFLIYFQGNSAPDKSGLPSDRFSAERTGGSVSTLTIQRTQQEDSAVYLCASGGGSTDTQYFGPGTRLTVL.

This chain uses TRBV6-2 or TRBV6-3 with TRBJ1-1; D gene unclear. This CDR3 has 15 residues. Looked up from germline, CDR1 is MNHEY and CDR2 is SVGEGT. Trimming cost V 6 bases and J 4 bases, with 18 bases left between them. The CDR3 DNA is TGTGCCAGCAGCCCCTCAGAGGCACCGGGCACTGAAGCTTTCTTT. Translation: CASSPSEAPGTEAFF.

The J gene is TRBJ2-1, the V gene TRBV29-1; D possibly corresponds to TRBD1 (5 bases). The CDR3 consists of 13 residues. V lost 0 bases, J lost 9 bases, and 12 bases lay in between. Germline V lookup: CDR1 SQVTM, CDR2 ANQGSEA. The CDR3 DNA follows: TGCAGCGTTGAAGATCCGACAGAAGCTGAGCAGTTCTTC. It encodes CSVEDPTEAEQFF.

V and J are TRBV10-3 and TRBJ1-6, with 7 bases matching TRBD1. This CDR3 spans 13 amino acids. With V trimmed by 7 bases and J by 6 bases, 3 bases remained unmatched. The germline V gene has CDR1 ENHRY and CDR2 SYGVKD. CDR3 bases: TGTGCCATCACGGCAGGGGGTAATTCACCCCTCCACTTT. Translation: CAITAGGNSPLHF.

The chain employs TRBV15 and TRBJ2-3, with D hard to call. The CDR3 covers 16 residues. The V gene's germline CDR1 is LNHNV and CDR2 YYDKDF (reference sequence). With 2 bases removed from V and 3 bases from J, the gap between germline ends came to 15 bases. DNA for the CDR3: TGTGCCACCAGCAGACCCGACGTTACCGGGACAGATACGCAGTATTTT. This gives the protein CATSRPDVTGTDTQYF.

The chain joins TRBV19 to TRBJ1-4; 7 nucleotides match TRBD1. The CDR3 has 15 amino acids. With 5 bases clipped from V and 5 bases from J, the junction kept 8 bases outside the gene matches. Germline assignment: CDR1 LNHDA and CDR2 SQIVND (reference sequence). CDR3 sequence reads: CASSGTDRRNEKLFF. The CDR3 nucleotides are TGTGCCAGTAGTGGGACAGATCGACGGAATGAAAAACTGTTTTTT.

The CDR3 sequence: CSASGGYGYTF. Here the CDR3 DNA reads TGCAGTGCTAGCGGAGGTTATGGCTACACCTTC. The chain combines TRBV20-1 with TRBJ1-2, with D unclear. This CDR3 has 11 residues. Trimming shortened V by 3 bases and J by 5 bases, and 7 bases separated the two germline ends. Germline V lookup: CDR1 DFQATT, CDR2 SNEGSKA (reference sequence).

The chain combines TRBV28 with TRBJ2-1; TRBD2 agrees at 13 bases. V lost 5 bases to trimming and J lost 7 bases; unmatched junction nucleotides: 2. In germline, CDR1 is MDHEN, CDR2 SYDVKM. This CDR3 spans 14 amino acids. CDR3: CASSRTSGRNEQFF. The CDR3 region has the DNA TGTGCCAGCAGTCGGACTAGCGGGAGAAATGAGCAGTTCTTC.

The V and J genes are TRBV19 and TRBJ1-1; no firm D call. The CDR3 extends over 15 amino acids. V lost 5 bases to trimming and J lost 5 bases, with 18 bases between them. Germline CDR1 is LNHDA and CDR2 is SQIVND (reference sequence). CDR3 region: CASSPWGPEGTEAFF. CDR3 bases: TGTGCCAGTAGTCCTTGGGGTCCTGAGGGAACTGAAGCTTTCTTT.

This clone was observed a handful of times. The gene calls are TRBV5-5 and TRBJ1-4; 7 positions agree with TRBD1. The J segment lost 8 bases and the V segment lost 0 bases, leaving 4 bases of the junction unmatched. The CDR3 runs to 14 residues. The germline CDR1 and CDR2 sequences are SGHKS and YYEKEE (reference sequence). The CDR3 protein is CASSLDRGREKLFF. CDR3 in DNA: TGTGCCAGCAGCTTGGACAGGGGCCGAGAAAAACTGTTTTTT.

The rearrangement links TRBV5-1 to TRBJ2-1, with TRBD2 identical over 9 bases. This CDR3 has 16 residues. J lost 7 bases, V lost 3 bases, and 11 bases had no gene match. Germline CDR1 is SGHRS and CDR2 is YFSETQ. The DNA for the CDR3 is TGCGCCAGCAGCTCCCGCTGCGGGGGGGGGTGTAATGAGCAGTTCTTC. Protein: CASSSRCGGGCNEQFF.

The gene calls are TRBV4-1 and TRBJ1-3; 8 nucleotides line up with TRBD1. J gave up 0 bases and V 2 bases, and 9 bases lay outside the gene matches. Germline loops: CDR1 MGHRA, CDR2 YSYEKL. The CDR3 consists of 18 residues. CDR3 protein: CASSQPSGGPSSGNTIYF. Written as DNA, the CDR3 is TGCGCCAGCAGCCAACCCTCAGGGGGCCCCAGCTCTGGAAACACCATATATTTT.

This clone was observed a single time. The V and J genes are TRBV7-9 and TRBJ1-3; D not resolved. CDR1 SEHNR and CDR2 FQNEAQ come from the germline V gene (reference sequence). The CDR3 totals 15 residues. V lost 5 bases and J 0 bases, leaving 11 bases between the germline ends. The CDR3 DNA reads TGTGCCAGCAGCCCCACAGTGATCTCTGGAAACACCATATATTTT. It encodes CASSPTVISGNTIYF.

The chain couples TRBV12-3 or TRBV12-4 to TRBJ1-1; TRBD1 might be the D (6 bases). With 6 bases removed from V and 11 bases from J, the gap between germline ends came to 13 bases. The CDR3 has 11 residues. The CDR3 here is CASRDSLRAFF. CDR3 nucleotides: TGTGCCAGCAGGGACAGTCTCCGGGCTTTCTTT.

This chain uses TRBV14 with TRBJ2-3; perhaps TRBD1 as D (5 bases). CDR1 and CDR2 (germline): SGHDN, FVKESK. Trimming stripped 6 bases from V and 4 bases from J, with 14 bases between. The CDR3 runs to 14 residues. This CDR3 is CASSSKGPADTQYF. The CDR3 coding sequence is TGTGCCAGCAGTAGCAAGGGGCCGGCAGATACGCAGTATTTT.

This clone was seen only once. This chain connects TRBV27 to TRBJ1-2; possibly TRBD1 for D (6 bases). CDR1 is MNHEY, CDR2 SMNVEV, per germline (reference sequence). Trimming pared 5 bases from V and 8 bases from J, leaving 21 bases between. This CDR3 comprises 15 residues. The CDR3 is CASSLKGEWGGGYTF. The CDR3 DNA is TGTGCCAGCAGTCTAAAGGGGGAGTGGGGGGGCGGCTACACCTTC.

About this clone itself: A read error may account for a junction end that differs from germline. The CDR3 sequence is CASSLEGSWDGELFF. For the CDR3, the DNA is TGTGCTAGCAGCTTAGAGGGGTCGTGGGACGGGGAGCTGTTTTTT. This chain joins TRBV7-7 and TRBJ2-2; D tentatively fits TRBD1 or TRBD2 (5 bases each). This CDR3 is 15 amino acids long. Germline lookup yields CDR1 SSHAT and CDR2 FNYEAQ (reference sequence).

The rearrangement links TRBV9 to TRBJ2-1; TRBD2 matches at 11 bases. CDR1 and CDR2 (germline): SGDLS, YYNGEE. The V gene end was trimmed by 3 bases and the J gene end by 6 bases; junction bases not matched to a gene: 5. This CDR3 has 15 residues. The CDR3 bases are TGTGCCAGCAGCGATAGCGGGGGGGCCGGCAATGAGCAGTTCTTC. Translated, it gives CASSDSGGAGNEQFF.

CDR3 bases: TGTGCCAGCAGGGAGACGGATCTCTACTCGAACACCGGGGAGCTGTTTTTT. Its protein is CASRETDLYSNTGELFF. The chain carries TRBV2 and TRBJ2-2; D remains ambiguous. The CDR3 loop spans 17 amino acids. V was trimmed by 6 bases and J by 0 bases, leaving 17 bases between them. Germline V gene data show CDR1 as SNHLY and CDR2 as FYNNEI.

This rearrangement joins TRBV2 to TRBJ2-7; 7 bases are a match to TRBD1. Germline V gives CDR1 SNHLY, CDR2 FYNNEI. The CDR3 totals 14 residues. V shed 2 bases, J shed 6 bases, and the junction held 7 bases outside the gene matches. DNA of the CDR3: TGTGCCAGCAGTGAATCGTTAGCAGGGGGCGAGCAGTACTTC. Amino acid sequence: CASSESLAGGEQYF.

This chain uses TRBV30 with TRBJ1-1; D uncertain. The V end was cut by 4 bases, the J end by 5 bases, with 11 bases between. The CDR3 sequence is 12 residues long. Germline loops: CDR1 GTSNPN, CDR2 SVGIG (reference sequence). The CDR3 protein is CAWKKSITEAFF. Here the CDR3 DNA reads TGTGCCTGGAAGAAATCTATTACTGAAGCTTTCTTT.